This TCR beta chain was identified in a study of human T cells and chemical hapten exposure. Study details: Slight volume differences across pooled libraries mainly accounted for varying per-sample TCR yields. Findings of the study overall: While controls formed fewer of them, expanded TCRs formed significantly more large CDR3 similarity clusters. Once DPC sensitization occurred, TCRs above 1 in 1000 frequency showed no change.

Comments on this clonotype: Its antigen is still unknown.

TCRdb re-called the RACE reads with MiXCR, one entry per CDR3 protein. Among over 85,000 distinct CDR3 sequences, 7.5% to 10% were seen once, and the ten largest hold about 2%. CDR3 length: 13 amino acids. The V gene's germline CDR1 is GTSNPN and CDR2 SVGIG (reference sequence). V gave up 3 bases and J gave up 6 bases, with 15 bases separating them. Time point meaning: patch test 2, 6 weeks after DPC sensitization. Treatment here: therapeutic diphenylcyclopropenone sensitization with weekly scalp DPC. Sequencing used whole blood, obtained in connection with sensitization to the hapten diphenylcyclopropenone (DPC). The rearrangement joins TRBV30 to TRBJ2-7, with D unresolved. The sequence derives from a woman aged 40 to 50 with alopecia areata. Some clones in this sample may be carry-over from other donors' samples. CDR3 sequence (DNA): TGTGCCTGGAGCAAAACCTTGGTGGGCGAGCAGTACTTC. This codes for CAWSKTLVGEQYF.